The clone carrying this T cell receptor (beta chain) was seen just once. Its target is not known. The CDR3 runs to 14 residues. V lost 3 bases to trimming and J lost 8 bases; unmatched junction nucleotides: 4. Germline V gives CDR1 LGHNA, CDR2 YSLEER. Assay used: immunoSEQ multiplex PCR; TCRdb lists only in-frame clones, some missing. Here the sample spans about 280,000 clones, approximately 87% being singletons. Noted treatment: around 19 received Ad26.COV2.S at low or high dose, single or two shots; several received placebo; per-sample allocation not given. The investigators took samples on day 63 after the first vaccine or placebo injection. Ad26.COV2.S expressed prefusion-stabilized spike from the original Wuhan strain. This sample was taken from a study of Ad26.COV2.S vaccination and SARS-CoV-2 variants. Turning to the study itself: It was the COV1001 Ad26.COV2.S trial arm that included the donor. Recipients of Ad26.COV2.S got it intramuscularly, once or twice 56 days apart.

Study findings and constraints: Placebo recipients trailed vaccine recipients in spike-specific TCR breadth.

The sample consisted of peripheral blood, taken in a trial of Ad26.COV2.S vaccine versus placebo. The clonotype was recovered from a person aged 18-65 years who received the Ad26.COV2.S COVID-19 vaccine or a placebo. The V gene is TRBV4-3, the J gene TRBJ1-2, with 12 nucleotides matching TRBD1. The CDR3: CASSQGTGGGGYTF. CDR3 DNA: TGCGCCAGCAGCCAGGGGACAGGGGGCGGGGGCTACACCTTC.